A single sample gave rise to the 31 T cell receptor beta chains below, sequenced in a study of CD8+CD57+ T cells in acquired aplastic anemia. CD8+CD57+ cell expansion, shown by flow cytometry, had occurred in the patients selected for sequencing. The use of genomic DNA as template underpinned the TCR beta VDJ and CDR3 profiling. TCRdb re-derived calls from the reads in MiXCR, one entry per CDR3 protein. Of 100,000 to 150,000 distinct CDR3 sequences listed, nearly 40% are singletons. The material sequenced was sorted CD4+, CD8+, or CD8+CD57+ T cells (not recorded which) from PBMCs. The origin of the receptors is a human donor with aplastic anemia.

This clonotype was recorded at least ten times. The rearrangement links TRBV5-1 to TRBJ2-3; 8 bases match TRBD2. V shed 5 bases and J 5 bases; nucleotides not matched to a gene: 10. This CDR3 spans 15 amino acids. CDR1 is SGHRS and CDR2 is YFSETQ in the germline V gene. CDR3 protein: CASREPGLVRDTQYF. CDR3 bases: TGCGCCAGCAGGGAGCCGGGACTAGTGAGAGATACGCAGTATTTT.

This clonotype came up many times. The rearrangement uses TRBV20-1 and TRBJ2-2, with D unclear. Germline lookup yields CDR1 DFQATT and CDR2 SNEGSKA (reference sequence). Trimming cost V 5 bases and J 5 bases, with 12 bases left between them. The CDR3 is made up of 13 amino acids. This CDR3 reads CSAHPQSTGELFF. The CDR3 nucleotides read TGCAGTGCTCACCCCCAATCGACCGGGGAGCTGTTTTTT.

This clonotype was detected only once. This chain joins TRBV7-2 and TRBJ1-3; D may be TRBD1 (6 bases). With 0 bases removed from V and 3 bases from J, the gap between germline ends came to 12 bases. Germline lookup yields CDR1 SGHTA and CDR2 FQGNSA. This CDR3 has 16 amino acids. The CDR3 is CASSLALGGVGNTIYF. DNA for the CDR3: TGTGCCAGCAGCTTAGCGCTAGGGGGAGTTGGAAACACCATATATTTT.

This clonotype was detected only once. Given a much more abundant clone one base away, this may be a read error. The chain links TRBV12-5 to TRBJ1-2; D unresolved. Germline V gene sequence: CDR1 LGHNT, CDR2 FRNRAP. This CDR3 contains 12 residues. CDR3 sequence reads: CVSGFPNYGYTF. The CDR3 DNA follows: TGTGTTAGTGGTTTCCCGAACTATGGCTACACCTTC.

This clonotype occurred many times. Compared with germline, one end of the junction differs, possibly owing to a read error. The chain recombines TRBV7-8 with TRBJ1-1; D is uncertain. The CDR3 loop spans 13 amino acids. Germline CDR1 is SGHVS and CDR2 is FQNEAQ. CDR3 protein: CASSPSRNTGAFF. The CDR3 DNA sequence: TGTGCCAGCAGCCCATCTCGGAACACTGGAGCTTTCTTT. Looking up the rest from reference TRBV7-8 and TRBJ1-1 gives the full variable domain: GAGVSQSPRYKVAKRGQDVALRCDPISGHVSLFWYQQALGQGPEFLTYFQNEAQLDKSGLPSDRFFAERPEGSVSTLKIQRTQQEDSAVYLCASSPSRNTGAFFGQGTRLTVV.

About this clonotype: A single base separates this from a much larger clone, so it may be a read error. This chain uses TRBV28 with TRBJ1-6; tentatively, D is TRBD1 (5 bases). Germline loops: CDR1 MDHEN, CDR2 SYDVKM. The CDR3 runs 14 residues. The CDR3 is CVSSPGRQNSPLHF. The CDR3 region has the DNA TGTGTCAGCAGTCCAGGGAGGCAGAATTCACCCCTCCACTTT. The variable domain in full, with the rest retrieved from reference TRBV28 and TRBJ1-6, is DVKVTQSSRYLVKRTGEKVFLECVQDMDHENMFWYRQDPGLGLRLIYFSYDVKMKEKGDIPEGYSVSREKKERFSLILESASTNQTSMYLCVSSPGRQNSPLHFGNGTRLTVT.

This clonotype showed up many times. V and J are TRBV24-1 and TRBJ2-2, with D unclear. Germline V gene lookup returns CDR1 KGHDR and CDR2 SFDVKD. The length of the CDR3 is 11 residues. V lost 6 bases and J 2 bases, leaving 0 bases between the germline ends. CDR3 loop: CATSNTGELFF. The CDR3 DNA sequence: TGTGCCACCAGTAACACCGGGGAGCTGTTTTTT.

This clonotype was detected many times. The chain carries TRBV11-1 and TRBJ2-6, with unresolved D. This CDR3 is 16 amino acids long. Germline-derived CDR1 and CDR2 are SGHAT and FQDESV (reference sequence). Trimming took off 5 bases at V and 1 base at J, with 12 bases between the two ends. In nucleotides, the CDR3 is TGTGCCAGCAGCCCCAAGGTACAGTCTGGGGCCAACGTCCTGACTTTC. It specifies CASSPKVQSGANVLTF. The complete variable domain, with remaining parts taken from reference TRBV11-1 and TRBJ2-6, reads EAEVAQSPRYKITEKSQAVAFWCDPISGHATLYWYRQILGQGPELLVQFQDESVVDDSQLPKDRFSAERLKGVDSTLKIQPAELGDSAMYLCASSPKVQSGANVLTFGAGSRLTVL.

This clonotype came up a few times. The CDR3 region has the DNA TGTGCCAGCAGGGGAGACAGGGTATACACTCATGGCTACACCTTC. It is translated as CASRGDRVYTHGYTF. The gene calls are TRBV28 and TRBJ1-2; 7 bases agree with TRBD1. V lost 6 bases and J lost 6; bases outside the gene matches: 13. This CDR3 has 15 amino acids. Germline V gives CDR1 MDHEN, CDR2 SYDVKM.

This clonotype was seen ten or more times. J is TRBJ1-4 and V is TRBV7-8; no definite D call. Germline assignment: CDR1 SGHVS and CDR2 FQNEAQ. Trimming left V 1 base short and J 0 bases short, with 9 bases between. The CDR3 extends over 16 amino acids. CDR3 bases: TGTGCCAGCAGCTTAGACGCCGGGACAACTAATGAAAAACTGTTTTTT. It yields the protein CASSLDAGTTNEKLFF.

This clonotype was recorded at least ten times. The chain has TRBV9 and TRBJ2-1; D might be TRBD1 or TRBD2, each matching 5 bases. The CDR3 spans 15 residues. Germline assignment: CDR1 SGDLS and CDR2 YYNGEE. The V end lost 1 base, the J end lost 10 bases, and 18 bases lay between the germline ends. The CDR3: CASSVSRDPGDEQFF. The CDR3, as DNA: TGTGCCAGCAGCGTATCTCGGGACCCCGGGGACGAGCAGTTCTTC.

This sequence joins TRBV7-9 and TRBJ1-6; 7 bases line up with TRBD1. Trimming cost V 7 bases and J 6 bases; bases outside gene matches: 9. Germline CDR1 is SEHNR and CDR2 is FQNEAQ (reference sequence). CDR3 length equals 15 residues. CDR3 nucleotide sequence: TGTGCCAGCACCAGTCAGGGGGAGGGTAATTCACCCCTCCACTTT. It yields the protein CASTSQGEGNSPLHF.

In this sample, this clonotype turned up many times. The chain combines TRBV7-2 with TRBJ2-1, with D perhaps matching TRBD2 (5 bases). The CDR3 covers 12 residues. Trimming cost V 6 bases and J 8 bases, with 11 bases left between them. From germline, CDR1 is SGHTA and CDR2 FQGNSA. The CDR3, as DNA: TGTGCCAGCAGACCGGGGTTGGATGAGCAGTTCTTC. This sequence encodes CASRPGLDEQFF. Looking up the rest from reference TRBV7-2 and TRBJ2-1 gives the full variable domain: GAGVSQSPSNKVTEKGKDVELRCDPISGHTALYWYRQSLGQGLEFLIYFQGNSAPDKSGLPSDRFSAERTGGSVSTLTIQRTQQEDSAVYLCASRPGLDEQFFGPGTRLTVL.

The CDR3 spells CASSLEQYGYTF. CDR3 nucleotide sequence: TGTGCCAGCAGCTTGGAGCAATATGGCTACACCTTC. V and J are TRBV7-9 and TRBJ1-2; no firm D call. The germline V gene has CDR1 SEHNR and CDR2 FQNEAQ (reference sequence). Trimming cost V 3 bases and J 5 bases, with 7 bases left between them. The CDR3 runs 12 residues.

This clonotype was recorded many times. The genes are TRBV20-1 and TRBJ2-5; D uncertain. CDR3 length equals 11 residues. V dropped 4 bases and J dropped 4 bases, with 7 bases sitting between them. Germline V gene lookup returns CDR1 DFQATT and CDR2 SNEGSKA (reference sequence). CDR3 in DNA: TGCAGTGCTACGACGACAGAGACCCAGTACTTC. Translating gives CSATTTETQYF.

This clonotype appeared a single time. The chain carries TRBV10-3 and TRBJ2-1, with 7 bases identical to TRBD2. CDR3 length: 14 residues. Losses at the gene ends were 4 bases for V and 5 bases for J; bases not matched to a gene: 5. Germline CDR1 is ENHRY and CDR2 is SYGVKD. CDR3 residues: CAISAGGLDNEQFF. CDR3 in DNA: TGTGCCATCAGTGCGGGAGGACTGGACAATGAGCAGTTCTTC.

In this sample, this clonotype turned up many times. The V and J genes are TRBV7-6 and TRBJ1-3; D is unresolved. The V end was cut by 0 bases, the J end by 0 bases, with 18 bases between. CDR3 length: 19 residues. Germline CDR1 is SGHVS and CDR2 is FNYEAQ. The CDR3, as DNA: TGTGCCAGCAGCTTAGCACACACGTCCAGTTTCGGCTCTGGAAACACCATATATTTT. Translating gives CASSLAHTSSFGSGNTIYF.

V and J are TRBV19 and TRBJ1-2; tentative D call: TRBD1 (5 bases). The CDR3 covers 14 residues. Germline CDR1 and CDR2: LNHDA and SQIVND (reference sequence). V dropped 7 bases and J dropped 4 bases, with 16 bases sitting between them. This CDR3 is CASNRQPGGYGYTF. DNA for the CDR3: TGTGCCAGTAACAGACAGCCTGGGGGCTATGGCTACACCTTC.

The chain joins TRBV29-1 to TRBJ2-5; tentative D call: TRBD2 (7 bases). Trimming cost V 8 bases and J 6 bases, with 16 bases left between them. From germline, CDR1 is SQVTM and CDR2 ANQGSEA. CDR3 size: 12 residues. CDR3 sequence: CSRSRGAKTQYF. The CDR3 DNA sequence: TGCAGCCGTTCCCGGGGGGCGAAGACCCAGTACTTC.

The rearrangement joins TRBV7-6 to TRBJ1-6; D is unresolved. Germline-derived CDR1 and CDR2 are SGHVS and FNYEAQ. The CDR3 length is 15 residues. V dropped 3 bases and J dropped 0 bases, with 6 bases sitting between them. The CDR3 here is CASSFGDSYNSPLHF. The DNA of the CDR3 is TGTGCCAGCAGCTTTGGGGACTCCTATAATTCACCCCTCCACTTT.

This clonotype was recorded many times. This sequence joins TRBV7-2 and TRBJ1-5; D possibly corresponds to TRBD1 (5 bases). This CDR3 has 13 amino acids. CDR1 SGHTA and CDR2 FQGNSA come from the germline V gene. Trimming shortened V by 5 bases and J by 3 bases, and 8 bases separated the two germline ends. The CDR3 is CASSPTVNQPQHF. The CDR3 nucleotides read TGTGCCAGCAGCCCGACAGTCAATCAGCCCCAGCATTTT.

This clonotype was observed at least ten times. The chain employs TRBV6-6 and TRBJ1-2, with unresolved D. The CDR3 extends over 15 amino acids. CDR1 is MNHNY and CDR2 is SVGAGI in the germline V gene (reference sequence). V shed 2 bases and J shed 0 bases, with 10 bases lying between them. This chain's CDR3 is CASSYVGPTNYGYTF. The CDR3 coding sequence is TGTGCCAGCAGTTACGTCGGCCCTACTAACTATGGCTACACCTTC.

This chain joins TRBV6-1 and TRBJ2-6, with D possibly TRBD1 on 5 matching bases. The germline V gene encodes CDR1 MNHNS and CDR2 SASEGT. The CDR3 has 18 amino acids. Trimming pared 8 bases from V and 0 bases from J, leaving 20 bases between. The CDR3, as DNA: TGTGCCAGCTCCCCAGACAGTCGCTCGAGCTCTGGGGCCAACGTCCTGACTTTC. Its translation: CASSPDSRSSSGANVLTF.

This clonotype was detected many times. V and J are TRBV10-3 and TRBJ1-1; 8 bases map to TRBD1. Germline V gene sequence: CDR1 ENHRY, CDR2 SYGVKD. The V and J ends lost 3 bases and 7 bases, in that order; junction bases with no gene match: 7. The CDR3 extends over 14 amino acids. The CDR3 region has the DNA TGTGCCATCAGTGATCGGACAGGGTGGGGTGAAGCTTTCTTT. Protein product: CAISDRTGWGEAFF.

This clonotype has just a few counts. The chain has TRBV10-3 and TRBJ2-4, with D tentatively TRBD2 (5 bases). Trimming removed 10 bases from V and 4 bases from J, with 14 bases in between. The CDR3 sequence is 13 residues long. Germline CDR1 reads ENHRY; CDR2 reads SYGVKD. The CDR3 nucleotides are TGTGCCAGCGGTTCCGGGGAGAAAAACATTCAGTACTTC. Protein: CASGSGEKNIQYF.

This clonotype was observed a single time. This chain joins TRBV6-1 and TRBJ2-5; 9 positions agree with TRBD1. CDR3 length equals 15 residues. Per the germline V gene, CDR1 is MNHNS and CDR2 is SASEGT. V was pared by 8 bases and J by 0 bases, with 7 bases of the junction left unmatched. CDR3 sequence reads: CASVRTGANQETQYF. CDR3 nucleotides: TGTGCCAGCGTGCGGACAGGGGCTAACCAAGAGACCCAGTACTTC.

The rearrangement links TRBV19 to TRBJ2-3; D is unresolved. The germline V and J ends were trimmed by 3 bases and 2 bases, with 12 bases remaining between them. The CDR3 has 15 residues. Germline-derived CDR1 and CDR2 are LNHDA and SQIVND (reference sequence). The CDR3, as DNA: TGTGCCAGTAGTATGTCCACTGCCGTCACAGATACGCAGTATTTT. This codes for CASSMSTAVTDTQYF. Supplemented by reference TRBV19 and TRBJ2-3, the full variable domain reads DGGITQSPKYLFRKEGQNVTLSCEQNLNHDAMYWYRQDPGQGLRLIYYSQIVNDFQKGDIAEGYSVSREKKESFPLTVTSAQKNPTAFYLCASSMSTAVTDTQYFGPGTRLTVL.

The V gene is TRBV7-6, the J gene TRBJ2-3; D perhaps matches TRBD1 (5 bases). There are 13 residues in the CDR3. The V gene lost 4 bases and the J gene lost 0 bases, with 5 bases spanning the gap. Germline V gives CDR1 SGHVS, CDR2 FNYEAQ. The CDR3 protein is CASSWTSTDTQYF. CDR3 in DNA: TGTGCCAGCAGCTGGACAAGCACAGATACGCAGTATTTT.

Many counts were recorded for this clonotype. The rearrangement links TRBV24-1 to TRBJ2-5; a possible D gene is TRBD1 (5 bases). Trimming removed 2 bases from V and 1 base from J, with 16 bases in between. The CDR3 extends over 17 amino acids. In germline, CDR1 is KGHDR, CDR2 SFDVKD. The chain's CDR3 is CATSDSRPRESQETQYF. DNA for the CDR3: TGTGCCACCAGTGATTCCCGGCCCAGGGAATCCCAAGAGACCCAGTACTTC.

This clonotype was seen once. The chain has TRBV11-2 and TRBJ1-1, with 8 bases fitting TRBD1. The CDR3 contains 18 residues. Trimming removed 4 bases from V and 4 bases from J; junction bases left unmatched: 17. CDR1 is SGHAT and CDR2 is FQNNGV in the germline V gene. The CDR3 sequence is CASSSLKTNRGFGTEAFF. Here the CDR3 DNA reads TGTGCCAGCAGCTCCCTTAAAACCAACAGGGGGTTCGGCACTGAAGCTTTCTTT.

This clonotype has a count of ten or more. The genes are TRBV10-3 and TRBJ1-5; D is unclear. V lost 3 bases to trimming and J lost 4 bases, with 4 bases between them. Germline V gene data show CDR1 as ENHRY and CDR2 as SYGVKD. The CDR3 covers 12 residues. CDR3 sequence (DNA): TGTGCCATCAGTGAAACAAATCAGCCCCAGCATTTT. Translating gives CAISETNQPQHF.